The 17 T cell receptor beta chains reported below all come from one sample, sequenced in a study of T cell clusters in autoimmune cytopenias. Multiplex touch-down PCR amplified TRB using TRB-A and TRB-B pools in one tube. TCRdb reprocessed the multiplex PCR reads and keeps a single row for each CDR3 protein, giving no DNA. The sample totals 9,500 or so distinct CDR3 sequences; its top ten clones hold about 8.7%. Each sample's input was 250 ng genomic DNA, roughly 38,000 genome equivalents. The sample was peripheral blood. The receptors stem from a human donor with an autoimmune cytopenia or autoimmune hepatitis (not recorded which).

The rearrangement uses TRBV7-6 and TRBJ2-7; absent DNA, TCRdb's TRBD2 call cannot be checked. The CDR3 is made up of 16 amino acids. The germline V gene encodes CDR1 SGHVS and CDR2 FNYEAQ. This chain's CDR3 is CASSLVAASGTYEQYF.

The V and J genes are TRBV5-4 and TRBJ1-6; TCRdb's D call, TRBD1, is unchecked because there is no DNA. The CDR3 has 15 amino acids. Looked up from germline, CDR1 is SGHNT and CDR2 is YYREEE (reference sequence). The CDR3 is CASSPMRDRHSPLHF.

V gene TRBV24-1 combines with J gene TRBJ2-3. CDR3 length: 16 residues. CDR1 and CDR2 from the germline V gene are KGHDR and SFDVKD. Here the CDR3 reads CATSDFGNAYTDTQYF.

This clonotype is identified as medium-sized (0.01 to 0.1%) from frequency. The genes are TRBV5-6 and TRBJ1-4. The CDR3 runs 11 residues. Germline CDR1 SGHDT, CDR2 YYEEEE. CDR3 residues: CASSFGEKLFF.

This sequence joins TRBV5-4 and TRBJ1-4. CDR1 is SGHNT, CDR2 YYREEE, per germline (reference sequence). This CDR3 is 17 amino acids long. The CDR3 protein is CASSDAMVGLTNEKLFF.

This clonotype is deemed medium-sized (0.01 to 0.1%) by its frequency. This rearrangement joins TRBV19 to TRBJ2-7; the TRBD1 assignment by TCRdb is unverifiable without DNA. The CDR3 totals 13 residues. Germline-derived CDR1 and CDR2 are LNHDA and SQIVND (reference sequence). The CDR3 loop reads CASSPGQGGEQYF.

Frequency places this clonotype as medium-sized. The CDR3 loop reads CASSDLQETQYF. The V gene is TRBV18, the J gene TRBJ2-5. Looked up from germline, CDR1 is KGHSH and CDR2 is LQKENI. The CDR3 contains 12 residues.

This chain links TRBV6-6 with TRBJ1-3; the TCRdb D gene call, TRBD1, has no DNA to confirm it. There are 14 residues in the CDR3. Germline lookup yields CDR1 MNHNY and CDR2 SVGAGI (reference sequence). This CDR3 is CASSLRQGPNTIYF.

Measured by frequency, this clonotype is medium-sized. V gene TRBV19 combines with J gene TRBJ1-6; TCRdb gives TRBD1 as the D gene, but with no DNA this cannot be confirmed. This CDR3 comprises 13 residues. CDR1 is LNHDA, CDR2 SQIVND, per germline (reference sequence). CDR3 region: CASKRQGESPLHF.

This rearrangement joins TRBV7-2 to TRBJ2-7. The CDR3 sequence is 15 residues long. Germline CDR1 SGHTA, CDR2 FQGNSA. CDR3 in amino acids: CASSLMAATIFEQYF.

The chain is built from TRBV12-3 or TRBV12-4 and TRBJ1-3; TCRdb's D call, TRBD1, is unchecked because there is no DNA. The CDR3 contains 14 residues. The CDR3 loop reads CASGTGGSGNTIYF.

The chain combines TRBV10-3 with TRBJ1-2; the D call of TRBD1 rests on TCRdb alone, since no DNA is present to check it. CDR1 is ENHRY and CDR2 is SYGVKD in the germline V gene. CDR3 length: 16 amino acids. This CDR3 is CAISDIASQGDYGYTF.

This clonotype is medium-sized (0.01 to 0.1%) by frequency. The rearrangement uses TRBV30 and TRBJ2-5; without DNA, the TCRdb call of TRBD2 cannot be checked. Germline CDR1 GTSNPN, CDR2 SVGIG (reference sequence). The CDR3 extends over 15 amino acids. The chain's CDR3 is CACKKGTSGSETQYF.

The chain couples TRBV10-3 to TRBJ2-5; the D gene TCRdb calls, TRBD1, cannot be checked with no DNA. CDR1 ENHRY and CDR2 SYGVKD come from the germline V gene. The CDR3 is 13 residues long. The CDR3 here is CAIRPGLQETQYF.

The rearrangement joins TRBV20-1 to TRBJ2-7. This CDR3 is built from 12 residues. Germline lookup yields CDR1 DFQATT and CDR2 SNEGSKA (reference sequence). CDR3 loop: CSARTQTYEQYF.

Judged by frequency, this clonotype is medium-sized (0.01 to 0.1%). The V call is TRBV5-6, the J call TRBJ2-7; the D call from TCRdb, TRBD1, cannot be confirmed without DNA. CDR3 size: 14 residues. CDR1 is SGHDT and CDR2 is YYEEEE in the germline V gene. The CDR3 loop is CASSFGGPAYEQYF.

This chain connects TRBV20-1 to TRBJ1-4. The CDR3 length is 12 residues. Germline values: CDR1 DFQATT, CDR2 SNEGSKA (reference sequence). CDR3 residues: CSAEGGDEKLFF.